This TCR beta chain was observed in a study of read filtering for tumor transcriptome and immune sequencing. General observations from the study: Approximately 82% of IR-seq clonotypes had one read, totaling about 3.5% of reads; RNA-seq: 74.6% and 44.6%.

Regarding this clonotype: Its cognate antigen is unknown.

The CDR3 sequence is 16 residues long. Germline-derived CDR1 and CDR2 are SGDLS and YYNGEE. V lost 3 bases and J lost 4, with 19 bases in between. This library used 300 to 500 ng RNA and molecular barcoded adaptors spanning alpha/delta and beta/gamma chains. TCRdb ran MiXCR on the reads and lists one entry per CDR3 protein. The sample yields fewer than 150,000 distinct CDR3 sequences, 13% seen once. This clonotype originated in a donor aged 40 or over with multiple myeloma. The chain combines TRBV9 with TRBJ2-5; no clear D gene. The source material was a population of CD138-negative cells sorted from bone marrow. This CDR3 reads CASSGLGAQMGETQYF. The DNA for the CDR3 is TGTGCCAGCAGCGGTCTAGGCGCCCAGATGGGAGAGACCCAGTACTTC.